The 4 T cell receptor beta chains given below trace back to one sample, sequenced in a study of graft-versus-host responses after intestinal transplantation. Repertoires were generated with immunoSEQ multiplex PCR, while TCRdb's copy carries only in-frame clones and drops some. Of under 20,000 clones detected, 33% appear once; the ten largest clones hold roughly 3.7%. This specimen consisted of alloreactive CD4+ T cells from a mixed lymphocyte reaction culture, obtained before intestinal transplant. This sample's subset: CFSE-low proliferating T cells sorted from approximately 6-day pre-transplant mixed lymphocyte reaction (GvH or HvG direction). The receptors were gathered from a human patient who received an intestinal transplant.

This sequence joins TRBV6-5 and TRBJ1-5, with no clear D. The germline V gene has CDR1 MNHEY and CDR2 SVGAGI. The CDR3 has 13 amino acids. Trimming shortened V by 4 bases and J by 4 bases, and 8 bases separated the two germline ends. The CDR3 coding sequence is TGTGCCAGCAGTTGGACGGAAAATCAGCCCCAGCATTTT. Protein sequence: CASSWTENQPQHF.

This chain joins TRBV6-7 and TRBJ2-3; 13 bases agree with TRBD2. TRBV6-7 is filed as an ORF, its function uncertain. The CDR3 covers 17 residues. V lost 4 bases and J lost 3; bases outside the gene matches: 7. The CDR3 here is CASSFPRLAGGTDTQYF. CDR3 nucleotides: TGTGCCAGCAGTTTCCCTCGACTAGCGGGAGGTACAGATACGCAGTATTTT.

The V call is TRBV11-3, the J call TRBJ2-2; D tentatively reads TRBD1 or TRBD2 (5 bases each). From germline, CDR1 is SGHNT and CDR2 YENEEA. V shed 5 bases and J shed 6 bases, with 13 bases lying between them. The CDR3 has 14 amino acids. DNA of the CDR3: TGTGCCAGCAGCACCCGGGACGGCCCCGGGGAGCTGTTTTTT. Translating gives CASSTRDGPGELFF.

The chain recombines TRBV19 with TRBJ2-1; D ambiguous. Germline lookup yields CDR1 LNHDA and CDR2 SQIVND (reference sequence). The CDR3 is 14 residues long. V shed 5 bases and J shed 0 bases, with 8 bases lying between them. The CDR3 sequence: CASSQHSSYNEQFF. CDR3 bases: TGTGCCAGTAGTCAACATAGCTCCTACAATGAGCAGTTCTTC. The entire variable domain, with the rest obtained from reference TRBV19 and TRBJ2-1, is as follows: DGGITQSPKYLFRKEGQNVTLSCEQNLNHDAMYWYRQDPGQGLRLIYYSQIVNDFQKGDIAEGYSVSREKKESFPLTVTSAQKNPTAFYLCASSQHSSYNEQFFGPGTRLTVL.